This TCR beta chain is drawn from a study of blood T cell repertoires in COVID-19. As for the study in general: Whether acute or convalescent, the COVID-19 samples came from the United States, Italy and Spain. PBMCs, B-cell-depleted T cells, or T cells were the source of the cDNA or gDNA that made up the material.

Germline values: CDR1 GTSNPN, CDR2 SVGIG (reference sequence). Trimming cost V 2 bases and J 3 bases, with 20 bases left between them. The CDR3 runs to 16 residues. In the source study's methods: Nucleated cell counts were estimated from reference gene primer amplification. Assay used: immunoSEQ multiplex PCR; TCRdb lists only in-frame clones, some missing. D and trimming come from the DNA, and the V and J calls and clone size come from that table. The repertoire has some 270,000 clones, approximately 85% of them found once; the top ten carry approximately 10%. The chain has TRBV30 and TRBJ2-7; D possibly corresponds to TRBD1 (6 bases). This receptor was identified in a woman aged 70-85 years with acute or convalescent COVID-19. The sequenced material came from peripheral blood. CDR3 in amino acids: CAWSSRGFQGRYEQYF. In nucleotides, the CDR3 is TGTGCCTGGAGTTCCAGGGGTTTTCAGGGCCGCTACGAGCAGTACTTC.